This T cell receptor (beta chain) was recorded in a study of radiotherapy plus CTLA-4 blockade in lung cancer. At the level of the study: Objective responses were seen in roughly 20% of patients, disease control in more than 30%.

The CDR3 is 17 amino acids. The germline V gene encodes CDR1 SQVTM and CDR2 ANQGSEA. The germline V and J ends were trimmed by 5 bases and 2 bases, with 25 bases remaining between them. Study-wide results and caveats: Once radiotherapy plus ipilimumab had been given, TCR clones derived from tumor expanded in blood. Per reports, early blood T cell clone dynamics, plus interferon-beta, forecast response most strongly.

With ipilimumab providing CTLA-4 blockade, focal radiation was administered to patients who had chemo-refractory metastatic non-small-cell lung cancer. This table comes from immunoSEQ multiplex PCR, and its TCRdb copy is limited to in-frame clones, with some not included. The data show roughly 100,000 clones, with over 75% seen just once and 2% to 3% held by the top ten. Points on this clone: Its target is not known.

The receptor was derived from a human donor with non-small cell lung cancer that progressed on radiotherapy plus ipilimumab. Some clones in this sample may be carry-over from other donors' samples. The chain couples TRBV29-1 to TRBJ2-7; a weak D match, TRBD2 (6 bases). The sample was peripheral blood, taken from a patient treated with radiotherapy plus ipilimumab. Written as DNA, the CDR3 is TGCAGCGTTTATCCGACTGGAGGGCGAGGGTCAACCTACGAGCAGTACTTC. Translated: CSVYPTGGRGSTYEQYF.